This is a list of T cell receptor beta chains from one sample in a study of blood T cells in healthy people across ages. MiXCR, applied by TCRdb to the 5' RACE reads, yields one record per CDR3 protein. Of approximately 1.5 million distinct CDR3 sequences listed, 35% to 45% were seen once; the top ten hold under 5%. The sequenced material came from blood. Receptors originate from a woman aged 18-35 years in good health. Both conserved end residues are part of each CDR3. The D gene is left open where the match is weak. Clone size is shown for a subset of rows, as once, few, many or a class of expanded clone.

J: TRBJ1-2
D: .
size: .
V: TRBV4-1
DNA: TGCGCCAGCAGCCAACTAAATAGGGGGTCTGAGGTTGGCTACACCTTC
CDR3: CASSQLNRGSEVGYTF

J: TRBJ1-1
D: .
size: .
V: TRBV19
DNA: TGTGCCACCGATGACCGACGGTGTGGAGCTTTCTTT
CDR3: CATDDRRCGAFF

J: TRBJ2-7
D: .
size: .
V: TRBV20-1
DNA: TGCAGTGCTAGAGAGCCCGGGGCAGTAGGGTGGTCCCAGTACTTC
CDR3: CSAREPGAVGWSQYF

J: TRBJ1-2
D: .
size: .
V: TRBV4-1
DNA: TGCGCCAGCAGCCCCTTGAGGGGAGATGTGCATGGCTACACCTTC
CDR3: CASSPLRGDVHGYTF

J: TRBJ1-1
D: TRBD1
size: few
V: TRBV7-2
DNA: TGTGCCAGCAGCTCTAGAGGGGGCGCATTCACTGAAGCTTTCTTT
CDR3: CASSSRGGAFTEAFF

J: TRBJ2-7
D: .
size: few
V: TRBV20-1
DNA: TGCAGTGTTCCAGAGTCGGCCTCCTACGAGCAGTACTTC
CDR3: CSVPESASYEQYF

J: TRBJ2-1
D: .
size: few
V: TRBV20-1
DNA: TGCAGTGCTAGAGAGGAAGAGCGGATGTCCCCTGATGAGCAGTTCTTC
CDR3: CSAREEERMSPDEQFF

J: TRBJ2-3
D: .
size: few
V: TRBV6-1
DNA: TGTGCCAGCACCAGGGCCCGGAGCACAGATACGCAGTATTTT
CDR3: CASTRARSTDTQYF

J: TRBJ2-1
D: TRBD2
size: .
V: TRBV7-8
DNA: TGTGCCAGCAGCCCCGTGGGGGGGGTGCTTGGTGAGCAGTTCTTC
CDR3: CASSPVGGVLGEQFF

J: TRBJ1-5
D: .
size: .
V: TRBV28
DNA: TGTGCCAGCAGTTTATCAGGTCAGGGCGGCCAGCCCCAGCATTTT
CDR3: CASSLSGQGGQPQHF

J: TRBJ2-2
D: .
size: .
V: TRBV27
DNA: TGTGCCAGCAGTTTATTTCAGACCACCGGGGAGCTGTTTTTT
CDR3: CASSLFQTTGELFF

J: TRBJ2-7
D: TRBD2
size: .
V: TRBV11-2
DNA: TGTGCCAGCAGCTTAACGACTAGCGGTGGGAATGAGCAGTACTTC
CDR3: CASSLTTSGGNEQYF

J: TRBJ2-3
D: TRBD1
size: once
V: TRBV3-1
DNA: TGTGCCAGCACCGGGACAGGGGTAACAGATACGCAGTATTTT
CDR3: CASTGTGVTDTQYF

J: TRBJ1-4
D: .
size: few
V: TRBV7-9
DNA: TGTGCCAGCAGCCCCCCCCTTGACGGATTGTTTATGGAAAAACTGTTTTTT
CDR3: CASSPPLDGLFMEKLFF

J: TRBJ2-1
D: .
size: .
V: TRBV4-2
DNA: TGTGCCAGCAGCCAAGAGCGGGCCGGGGATGAGCAGTTCTTC
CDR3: CASSQERAGDEQFF

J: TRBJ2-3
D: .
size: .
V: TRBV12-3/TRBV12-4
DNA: TGTGCCAGCAGTTTAATTCTGGGGGTCGGCACAGATACGCAGTATTTT
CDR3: CASSLILGVGTDTQYF

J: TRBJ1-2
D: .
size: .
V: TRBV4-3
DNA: TGCGCCAGCAGCCAAGATGGCCTCAGAAACTATGGCTACACCTTC
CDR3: CASSQDGLRNYGYTF

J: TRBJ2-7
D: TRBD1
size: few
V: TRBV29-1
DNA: TGCAGCGTTGCTCCGGGACAGGGGGTCTACGAGCAGTACTTC
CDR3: CSVAPGQGVYEQYF

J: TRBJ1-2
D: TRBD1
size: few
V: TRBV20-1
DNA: TGCAGTGCTAAGGCGGGACAGGGGGTAGTTGGATATGGCTACACCTTC
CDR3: CSAKAGQGVVGYGYTF

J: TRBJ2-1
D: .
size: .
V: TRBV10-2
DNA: TGCGCCAGCAGTGAGTCAGCTGGGATTTGGAATGAGCAGTTCTTC
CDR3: CASSESAGIWNEQFF

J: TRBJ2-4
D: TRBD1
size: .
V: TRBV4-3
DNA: TGCGCCAGCAGCCAATCCTCGGGACAGAGTTTACGAGGGCAGTACTTC
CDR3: CASSQSSGQSLRGQYF

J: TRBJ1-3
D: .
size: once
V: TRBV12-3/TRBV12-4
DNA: TGTGCCAGCAGTTCCTCCAGTGTGGGGTATGGAAACACCATATATTTT
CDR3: CASSSSSVGYGNTIYF

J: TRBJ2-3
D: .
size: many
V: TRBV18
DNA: TGTGCCAGCTCACCACCGGTCACAGATACGCAGTATTTT
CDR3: CASSPPVTDTQYF

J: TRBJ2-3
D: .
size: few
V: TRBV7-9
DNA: TGTGCCAGCAGCTCGACTAGACACTCTAGCACAGATACGCAGTATTTT
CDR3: CASSSTRHSSTDTQYF

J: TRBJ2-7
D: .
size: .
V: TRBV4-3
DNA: TGCGCCAGCAGCCAAGGGCCATGGAACTACGAGCAGTACTTC
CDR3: CASSQGPWNYEQYF

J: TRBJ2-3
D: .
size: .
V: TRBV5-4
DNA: TGTGCCAGCAGCTTGTTTGGGGGCGCAGATACGCAGTATTTT
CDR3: CASSLFGGADTQYF

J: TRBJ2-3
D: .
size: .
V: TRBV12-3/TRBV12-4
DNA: TGTGCCAGCAGTTTAGCCAATCGTGGCGGAGCAGATACGCAGTATTTT
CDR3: CASSLANRGGADTQYF

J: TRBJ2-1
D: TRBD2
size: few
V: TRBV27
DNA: TGTGCCAGCATTTGGGCGGGAGGAGGTTACAATGAGCAGTTCTTC
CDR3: CASIWAGGGYNEQFF

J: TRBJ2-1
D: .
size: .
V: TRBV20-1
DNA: TGCAGTGCCGCGGTGAGCTCCTACAATGAGCAGTTCTTC
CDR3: CSAAVSSYNEQFF

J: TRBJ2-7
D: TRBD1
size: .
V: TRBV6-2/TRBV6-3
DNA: TGTGCCAGCAGTTACCCGGGACAGGGTCCCTACGAGCAGTACTTC
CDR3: CASSYPGQGPYEQYF

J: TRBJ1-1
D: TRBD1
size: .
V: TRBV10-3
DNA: TGTGCCATCAGTCCAGACCTTCGACAGGGAGAAGCTTTCTTT
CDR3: CAISPDLRQGEAFF

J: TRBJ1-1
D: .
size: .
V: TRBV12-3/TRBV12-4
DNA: TGTGCCAGCAGCCCGGACATTGGGAACACTGAAGCTTTCTTT
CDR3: CASSPDIGNTEAFF

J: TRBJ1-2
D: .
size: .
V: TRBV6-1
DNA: TGTGCCAGCAGTGAAAGGGCAGGACAGAGCTATGGCTACACCTTC
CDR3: CASSERAGQSYGYTF

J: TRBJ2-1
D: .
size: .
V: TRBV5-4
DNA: TGTGCCAGCAGCTTGGACTCCCTGGGTGAGCAGTTCTTC
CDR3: CASSLDSLGEQFF

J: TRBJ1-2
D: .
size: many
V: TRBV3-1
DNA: TGTGCCAGCAGCCAATTACCCCAGGGCAACTATGGCTACACCTTC
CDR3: CASSQLPQGNYGYTF

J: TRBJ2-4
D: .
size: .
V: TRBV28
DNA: TGTGCCAGCAGTATAAGGCAGGGCATTCAGTACTTC
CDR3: CASSIRQGIQYF

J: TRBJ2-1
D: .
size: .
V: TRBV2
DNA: TGTGCCAGCAGTGAACGTGGGACCTACAATGAGCAGTTCTTC
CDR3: CASSERGTYNEQFF

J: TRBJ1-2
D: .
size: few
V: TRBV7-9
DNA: TGTGCCAGCAGCTTAACTCAAACGCGGGGGGCCGACTATGGCTACACCTTC
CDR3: CASSLTQTRGADYGYTF

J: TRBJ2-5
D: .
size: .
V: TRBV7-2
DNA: TGTGCCAGCAGCTTCGGACGGACGCTTGGGGAGACCCAGTACTTC
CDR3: CASSFGRTLGETQYF

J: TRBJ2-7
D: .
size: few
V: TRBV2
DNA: TGTGCCAGCAGTGTTTCGCCAGGATACGAGCAGTACTTC
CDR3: CASSVSPGYEQYF

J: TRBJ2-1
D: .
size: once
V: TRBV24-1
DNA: TGTGCCACCAGTGTTAACGATGAGCAGTTCTTC
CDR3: CATSVNDEQFF

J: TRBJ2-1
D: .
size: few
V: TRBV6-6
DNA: TGTGCCAGCAGTTACTCGACGGCTAACAATGAGCAGTTCTTC
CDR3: CASSYSTANNEQFF

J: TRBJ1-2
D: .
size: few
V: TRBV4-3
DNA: TGCGCCAGCAGCCAAGATCGCCAGGGTTTTTTCTATGGCTACACCTTC
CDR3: CASSQDRQGFFYGYTF

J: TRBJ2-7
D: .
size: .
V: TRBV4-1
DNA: TGCGCCAGCAGGGTAAGGGACTTTTACAATGAGCAGTACTTC
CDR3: CASRVRDFYNEQYF

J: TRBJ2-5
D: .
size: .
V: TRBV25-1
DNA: TGTGCCAGCAGTGTGTCGCAGGGCCAAGAGACCCAGTACTTC
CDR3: CASSVSQGQETQYF

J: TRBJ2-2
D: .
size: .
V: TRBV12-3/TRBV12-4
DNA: TGTGCCAGCAGTTTTCAGGGAAGATCCGGGGAGCTGTTTTTT
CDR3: CASSFQGRSGELFF

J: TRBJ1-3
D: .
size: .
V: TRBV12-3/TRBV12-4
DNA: TGTGCCAGCAGCCTCATAGGAAACACCATATATTTT
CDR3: CASSLIGNTIYF

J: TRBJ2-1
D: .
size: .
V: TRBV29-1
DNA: TGCAGCGTTGTTTTCAGCGGAAAGACCTACAATGAGCAGTTCTTC
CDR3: CSVVFSGKTYNEQFF

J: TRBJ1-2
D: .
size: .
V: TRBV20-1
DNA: TGCAGTGCCCGCCAGCTTGGTAGGGGATATGACTATGGCTACACCTTC
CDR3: CSARQLGRGYDYGYTF

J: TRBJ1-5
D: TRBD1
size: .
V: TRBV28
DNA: TGTGCCAGCAGTTTGGTCCGGGACAGGGGGCAGGGTCAGCCCCAGCATTTT
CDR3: CASSLVRDRGQGQPQHF

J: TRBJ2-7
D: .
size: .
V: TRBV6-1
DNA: TGTGCCAGCAGTGAAGCGACAGGTGAGCTCTACGAGCAGTACTTC
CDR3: CASSEATGELYEQYF